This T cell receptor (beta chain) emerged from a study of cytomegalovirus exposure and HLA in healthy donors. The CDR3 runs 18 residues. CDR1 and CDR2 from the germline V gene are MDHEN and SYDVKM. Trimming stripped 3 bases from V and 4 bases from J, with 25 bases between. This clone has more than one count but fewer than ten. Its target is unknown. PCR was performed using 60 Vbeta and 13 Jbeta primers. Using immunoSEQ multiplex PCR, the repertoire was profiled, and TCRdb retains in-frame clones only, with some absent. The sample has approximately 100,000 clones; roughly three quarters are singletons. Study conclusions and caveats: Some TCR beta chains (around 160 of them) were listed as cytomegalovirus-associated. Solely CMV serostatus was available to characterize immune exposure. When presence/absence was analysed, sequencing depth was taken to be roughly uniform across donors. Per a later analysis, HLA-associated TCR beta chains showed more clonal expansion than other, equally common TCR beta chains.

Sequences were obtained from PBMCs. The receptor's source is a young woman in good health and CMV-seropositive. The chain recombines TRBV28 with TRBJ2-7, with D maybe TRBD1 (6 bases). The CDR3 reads CASSFGQSFGIWSYEQYF. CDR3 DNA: TGTGCCAGCAGTTTTGGACAGTCATTCGGTATTTGGTCTTACGAGCAGTACTTC.